This TCR beta chain was sequenced for a study of technical replicates of blood from a handful of donors. The data were produced by immunoSEQ multiplex PCR, yet TCRdb's version contains in-frame clones alone and is incomplete. The sample contains more than 90,000 clones, 95% of which appear only once. Sequencing was carried out using T cells isolated from PBMCs. The receptor comes from a human donor in good health.

Here the CDR3 reads CASSQTDISAGYTF. For the CDR3, the DNA is TGCGCCAGCAGCCAGACAGACATCTCGGCTGGCTACACCTTC. The J gene is TRBJ1-2, the V gene TRBV4-1; D perhaps matches TRBD1 (5 bases). The V gene's germline CDR1 is MGHRA and CDR2 YSYEKL. V lost 3 bases to trimming and J lost 7 bases, with 15 bases between them. This CDR3 contains 14 residues.